Sequencing of this T cell receptor (beta chain) was carried out in a study of blood T cells in healthy people across ages (dated by TCRdb to between 2014 and 2017). A note on the overall study: Template switching captured roughly one uniquely barcoded TCR beta cDNA molecule per two T cells in model experiments. Using the same blood draw, the study looked at two additional independent replicas of 1 million unique cDNA reads for two donors, one aged 18 to 30 and the other aged 80 or older. Donors of different ages were randomly distributed across sequencing lanes to avoid experimental bias. Age-related changes in TCR beta repertoire diversity were measured in the study by deep sequencing normalized with unique cDNA molecular identifiers. The donors were split into four age groups: young (average around 15 years), middle-aged (over 35), aged (approximately 59) and long-lived (approximately 89).

The study at large found these results: There was a strong correlation between observed TCR beta diversity and the percentage of naive T cells measured by flow cytometry. Estimates of total diversity based on one million sequenced T cells were regarded as lower bounds and as underestimates. Observed TCR beta diversity per million T cells fell roughly linearly with age, and a significant reduction was already apparent by age roughly 40. Because the CMV infection status of the donors was unknown, age-related changes in expanded clonotypes may potentially have been confounded. Compared with the aged group, more naive CD4+ T cells, fewer expanded clones and increased TCR diversity were shown by the long-lived group, suggesting age selection. Because profiling used bulk unsorted PBMCs, naive and antigen-experienced compartments could not be compared conclusively.

Trimming leaves V shorter by 5 bases and J shorter by 2 bases, with the junction holding 5 bases beyond the gene matches. Spanning cysteine to phenylalanine, the CDR3 consists of 13 amino acids. Only the CDR3 DNA stays, 39 bases, in frame from base 1. Based on the germline V gene (reference sequence), the CDR1 and CDR2 sequences are DFQATT and SNEGSKA. The approximately 39 donors, aged about 6 to 95 years, were systemically healthy Caucasian individuals from Russia. Ten milliliters of peripheral blood were drawn from each donor into EDTA-treated Vacutainer tubes. Ficoll-Paque density-gradient centrifugation was used to isolate PBMCs, with at least 7 million obtained per sample. Trizol reagent was used to extract total RNA from the PBMCs, yielding at least 6 micrograms per sample. Naive CD45RAhigh/CD27high T cell percentages were measured by flow cytometry on a PBMC aliquot from every donor. This clonotype came up a few times. Its target antigen remains unknown. Nothing much larger sits one base from this clone, and base qualities are not available.

The method was 5' RACE. The reads were generated on an Illumina HiSeq 2500. The second PCR ran for about 6 to 12 cycles and used a J-beta primer mix along with a sample-barcoded 5' primer. Each TCR beta cDNA molecule received a unique molecular identifier from a template-switch 5' adaptor carrying 12 random nucleotides. At least 3 million CDR3-containing paired-end reads were obtained from each sample. All of the RNA was converted into first-strand cDNA using the Mint cDNA synthesis kit, with a TRBC-specific oligonucleotide serving as the primer. Following uracil-DNA glycosylase treatment, all cDNA underwent a first 18-cycle PCR with the universal primers M1SS and BC2_uni_R. As for the authors' bioinformatics: Normalization of each sample was performed by random selection of 1 million high-quality reads, each carrying a distinct molecular identifier. Reads with shared molecular identifiers were discarded instead of being binned into consensus sequences. MiTCR, with a Q25 quality threshold and the strictest error-elimination algorithm, was used for CDR3 identification, clonotype clustering and error correction. Lower-bound total TCR beta diversity was estimated with a nonparametric unseen species model using Euler transformation. Using fastp at Q25 and MiXCR, TCRdb reprocessed the public reads and kept productive beta chains. Rows merge per CDR3 protein into single entries with the most common DNA and genes. For this entry, the V and J calls and clone size follow TCRdb and not the study's own pipeline. This sample is represented by approximately 690,000 distinct CDR3 sequences; 58% of them were singletons. Jointly, the top ten make up over 30% of the sample.

The sample was blood. The chain couples TRBV20-1 to TRBJ2-7; TRBD1 agrees with 8 junctional bases. This sequence originates from a man in his sixties in good health. The CDR3 sequence is CSAYGQGPYEQYF. The DNA sequence is given as TGCAGTGCTTACGGACAGGGCCCCTACGAGCAGTACTTC.